This T cell receptor beta chain was identified in a study of blood T cell repertoires in COVID-19. The overall study: Sources were T cells, B-cell-depleted T cells, or PBMCs; the material itself was cDNA or gDNA.

TCRdb's table, derived via immunoSEQ multiplex PCR, lists solely in-frame clones and lacks some. The sample consists of 90,000 to 150,000 clones, approximately 90% of them appearing once. This clonotype was sampled from a man between 65 and 85 years old with active or convalescent COVID-19. The sample comprised peripheral blood.

The CDR3 nucleotides read TGTGCCAGCAGCTTAGGCACAGGGGAGACCGGGGAGCTGTTTTTT. Residues: CASSLGTGETGELFF. V and J are TRBV11-2 and TRBJ2-2; 7 bases are shared with TRBD1. This CDR3 contains 15 residues. Germline V gene lookup returns CDR1 SGHAT and CDR2 FQNNGV. Trimming at V came to 1 base and at J to 5 bases, leaving 4 bases not matched to a gene.